One TCR beta chain is described in this entry. The repertoire was sequenced with immunoSEQ multiplex PCR; TCRdb's copy has only in-frame clones and lacks some. The sample has 70,000 to 100,000 clones, 86% seen once; the top ten hold about 1.2%. This record belongs to a study of blood T cell repertoires in COVID-19. This CDR3 is 15 amino acids long. Trimming took 2 bases from V and 4 from J; bases not matched to a gene: 6. CDR1 SGDLS and CDR2 YYNGEE come from the germline V gene. The sample consisted of peripheral blood. The chain is built from TRBV9 and TRBJ2-7; 10 bases line up with TRBD1. The receptor was derived from a man older than 75 with active or convalescent COVID-19. The DNA for the CDR3 is TGTGCCAGCAGCGTTGCCGGGACAGGGGCATACGAGCAGTACTTC. Protein: CASSVAGTGAYEQYF.